Detailed here is one T cell receptor beta chain. The sample comes from a study of shared clonotypes between healthy human individuals. CD8 cells regarded as naive lacked CD45RO, were positively chosen for CCR7, and omitted terminally differentiated effector memory CD45RA+ cells. Evenly divided among several immunoSEQ plates was the genomic DNA of each subset. Using immunoSEQ multiplex PCR, the repertoire was profiled, and TCRdb retains in-frame clones only, with some absent. The sample carries 630,000 or so clones, 95% to 98% recorded once. Material: naive CD8+ T cells sorted from blood. This TCR was recovered from a man younger than 45 in good health.

CDR3 in amino acids: CASSHGQGAPDAFF. The CDR3 DNA reads as TGTGCCAGCAGTCACGGACAGGGGGCGCCGGACGCTTTCTTT. This chain uses TRBV6-6 with TRBJ1-1, with 11 bases aligning to TRBD1. CDR1 and CDR2 from the germline V gene are MNHNY and SVGAGI (reference sequence). The CDR3 is 14 residues long. The junction had 10 bases not matched to a gene; V was cut back by 5 bases and J by 11 bases.